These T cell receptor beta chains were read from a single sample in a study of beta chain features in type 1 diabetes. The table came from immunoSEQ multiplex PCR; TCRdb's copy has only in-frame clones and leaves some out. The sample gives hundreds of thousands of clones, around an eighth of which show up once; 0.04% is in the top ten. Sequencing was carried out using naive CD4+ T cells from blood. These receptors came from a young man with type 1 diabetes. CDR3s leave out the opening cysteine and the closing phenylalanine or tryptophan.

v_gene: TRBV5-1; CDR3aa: ASSLPQGGTGELF
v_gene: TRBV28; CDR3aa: ASTPGASRANVLT
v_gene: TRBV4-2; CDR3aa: ASGRNYGYT
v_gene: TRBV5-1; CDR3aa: ASSLDTSGYTQY
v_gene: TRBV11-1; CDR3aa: ASSYTSGSLLYNEQF
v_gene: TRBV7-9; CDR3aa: ASSLAMDGEAF
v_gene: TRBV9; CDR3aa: ASSVGSGHSYEQY
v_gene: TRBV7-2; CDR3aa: ASTFSRGESYT
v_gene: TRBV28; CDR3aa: ASRWRTYEQY
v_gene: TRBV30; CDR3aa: AWSVLGYGYT
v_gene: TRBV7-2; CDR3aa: ASSFSGDEQF
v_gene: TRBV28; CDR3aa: ASSLARLNTEAF
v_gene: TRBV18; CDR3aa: ASSPLARNYGYT
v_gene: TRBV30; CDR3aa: AWSVLGDQPQH
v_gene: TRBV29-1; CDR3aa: SVDGGGNQPQH
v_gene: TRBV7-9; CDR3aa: ASSRTGGGWETQY
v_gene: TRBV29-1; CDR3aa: SVEILSGQEPYNQPQH
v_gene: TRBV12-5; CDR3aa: ASGTTDTQY
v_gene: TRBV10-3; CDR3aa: AISEHEGSSGNTIY
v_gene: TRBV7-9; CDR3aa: ALPRGRSYNEQF
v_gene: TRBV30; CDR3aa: AWMVYGQETQY
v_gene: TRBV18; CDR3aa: ASSPLGKVTGELF
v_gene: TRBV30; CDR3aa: AWSSIYEQY
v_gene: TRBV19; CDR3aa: ASSIVRQGSSYNEQF
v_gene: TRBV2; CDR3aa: ASSVGQGDYGYT
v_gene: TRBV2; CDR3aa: ASSAVGVPYNEQF
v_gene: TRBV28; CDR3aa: ASSPGAPYNEQF
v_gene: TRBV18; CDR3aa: ASSPGYTGANTGELF
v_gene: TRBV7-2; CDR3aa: ASSSSWGQANTGELF
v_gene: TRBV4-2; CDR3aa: ASSQDGRALTDTQY
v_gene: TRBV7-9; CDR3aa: ASTQGGSETQY
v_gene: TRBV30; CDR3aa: AWSTGGNNEQF
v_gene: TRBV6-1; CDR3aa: ASSEGWGVGYT
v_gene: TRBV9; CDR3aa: ASSVLAGEQF
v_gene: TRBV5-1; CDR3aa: ASSPTVVTEAF
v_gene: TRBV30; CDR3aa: AWSSGQGANVLT
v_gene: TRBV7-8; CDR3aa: ASWPRGGWTDTQY
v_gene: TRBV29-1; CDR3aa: SVRQGNRGDTQY
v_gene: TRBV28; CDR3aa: ASSLLAGELF
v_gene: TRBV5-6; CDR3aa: ASSLPGEETQY
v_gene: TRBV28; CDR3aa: ASSSYWTAINQPQH